These 20 T cell receptor beta chains share one sample of origin, sequenced in a study of CD8+CD57+ T cells in acquired aplastic anemia (dated 2018 in TCRdb). For sequencing, an Illumina HiSeq 2000 was employed. Genomic DNA was used as template for profiling of TCR beta VDJ combinations and CDR3 sequences. Starting from the raw public reads, TCRdb applied fastp trimming at Q25, assembled clones with MiXCR and retained in-frame beta chains. Identical CDR3 protein sequences are pooled into one entry, listed with their most common genes and DNA. The sample yields some 92,000 distinct CDR3 sequences; about 67% were counted once. The top ten constitute less than 75% of the sample. Flow cytometry had shown CD8+CD57+ cell expansion in the patients selected for sequencing. The sample comprised sorted CD4+, CD8+, or CD8+CD57+ T cells (not recorded which) from PBMCs. The receptors derive from a human donor with aplastic anemia.

This clonotype has just a few counts. The J gene is TRBJ2-7, the V gene TRBV29-1, with 10 bases lining up with TRBD2. J gave up 5 bases and V 7 bases, and 8 bases lay outside the gene matches. This CDR3 region has 13 residues. The germline gives CDR1 SQVTM, CDR2 ANQGSEA. CDR3 sequence (DNA): TGCAGCGCCTTGAAGCGGGAGGGTAACGAGCAGTACTTC. Translating it yields CSALKREGNEQYF.

This chain connects TRBV7-8 to TRBJ1-2; D remains unclear. Germline V gene sequence: CDR1 SGHVS, CDR2 FQNEAQ. The CDR3 contains 14 residues. Deletions cut 5 bases from V and 6 bases from J, with 16 bases between. The chain's CDR3 is CASSRVSAADGYTF. The CDR3 DNA is TGTGCCAGCAGCCGAGTATCTGCTGCCGATGGCTACACCTTC.

This clonotype is a singleton in its sample. The gene calls are TRBV7-9 and TRBJ2-5, with 10 bases fitting TRBD1. The V gene end was trimmed by 5 bases and the J gene end by 5 bases; junction bases not matched to a gene: 2. CDR1 and CDR2 (germline): SEHNR, FQNEAQ (reference sequence). The CDR3 is 13 residues long. CDR3 loop: CASSPGQGETQYF. In DNA, the CDR3 is TGTGCCAGCAGCCCGGGACAGGGGGAGACCCAGTACTTC.

On this clonotype: Likely a read error: the CDR3 ends without its conserved phenylalanine or tryptophan. Because the CDR3's place on the DNA is in doubt, the DNA is left out and the CDR3 is given as listed by TCRdb. V usage is TRBV10-3 and J usage is TRBJ2-7; the table assigns TRBD2, which was not confirmed against the DNA. Looked up from germline, CDR1 is ENHRY and CDR2 is SYGVKD. The CDR3 comprises 11 residues, both ends counted. CDR3 residues: CAISEVGPAVY.

The chain recombines TRBV19 with TRBJ2-7; either TRBD1 or TRBD2 may supply D (5 bases each). This CDR3 has 13 amino acids. V was trimmed by 9 bases and J by 3 bases, leaving 15 bases between them. Looked up from germline, CDR1 is LNHDA and CDR2 is SQIVND (reference sequence). The DNA for the CDR3 is TGTGCCAGCGCCGGGGCCGGTGGCTACGAGCAGTACTTC. Translation gives CASAGAGGYEQYF.

The chain joins TRBV29-1 to TRBJ2-1; tentative D call: TRBD1 (5 bases). Between the trimmed V and J ends, which lost 4 bases and 12 bases, there was a span of 16 bases. The germline V gene has CDR1 SQVTM and CDR2 ANQGSEA. The CDR3 is made up of 12 amino acids. The CDR3 spells CSVGAGPMGQFF. CDR3 coding DNA: TGCAGCGTTGGGGCAGGGCCAATGGGGCAGTTCTTC.

This chain connects TRBV10-1 to TRBJ2-6, with D perhaps TRBD1 (6 bases). The CDR3 is made up of 17 amino acids. V was shortened by 4 bases and J by 0 bases, with 13 bases between the two germline ends. The germline CDR1 and CDR2 sequences are WNHNN and SYGVQD (reference sequence). In nucleotides, the CDR3 is TGCGCCAGCAGTGGGACAGACAACATCTCTGGGGCCAACGTCCTGACTTTC. Encoded protein: CASSGTDNISGANVLTF.

J is TRBJ2-1 and V is TRBV20-1; 12 bases line up with TRBD2. CDR3 size: 16 residues. CDR1 and CDR2 from the germline V gene are DFQATT and SNEGSKA (reference sequence). The J segment lost 6 bases and the V segment lost 0 bases, leaving 6 bases of the junction unmatched. The CDR3 region is CSARDSTSGGTNEQFF. The DNA for the CDR3 is TGCAGTGCTAGAGATTCGACTAGCGGGGGCACCAATGAGCAGTTCTTC.

This clonotype was detected many times. The rearrangement uses TRBV6-1 and TRBJ2-7; TRBD1 matches 9 bases. Losses at the gene ends were 2 bases for V and 1 base for J; bases not matched to a gene: 3. CDR3 size: 15 residues. From germline, CDR1 is MNHNS and CDR2 SASEGT. The CDR3 is CASSEWGQGSYEQYF. The CDR3 DNA reads as TGTGCCAGCAGTGAATGGGGACAGGGTTCCTACGAGCAGTACTTC.

CDR3 protein: CASSPRAHTQYF. The CDR3 DNA sequence: TGTGCCAGCAGCCCTCGGGCCCATACGCAGTATTTT. The chain recombines TRBV6-1 with TRBJ2-3; D gene ambiguous. The CDR3 is made up of 12 amino acids. Trimming shortened V by 6 bases and J by 7 bases, and 11 bases separated the two germline ends. Germline CDR1 and CDR2: MNHNS and SASEGT.

About this clonotype itself: This CDR3 is missing its conserved last phenylalanine or tryptophan, likely due to a read error. The V and J genes are TRBV6-2 or TRBV6-3 and TRBJ2-7; D is undetermined. CDR1 is MNHEY, CDR2 SVGEGT, per germline. The CDR3 totals 14 residues. The DNA of the CDR3 is TGTGCCAGCAGTTACAGGGCGAGCTCCTGCGAGCAGTACTCC. It encodes CASSYRASSCEQYS.

The chain uses TRBV20-1 and TRBJ1-1; D perhaps matches TRBD1 (5 bases). V was cut by 5 bases and J by 7 bases, with 14 bases left in between. The CDR3 runs 12 residues. The germline V gene encodes CDR1 DFQATT and CDR2 SNEGSKA (reference sequence). This CDR3 is CSAGDHSLEAFF. Written as DNA, the CDR3 is TGCAGTGCTGGGGACCACTCGCTTGAAGCTTTCTTT.

The chain employs TRBV29-1 and TRBJ2-1; 9 bases line up with TRBD1. The germline V gene has CDR1 SQVTM and CDR2 ANQGSEA. Trimming at V came to 2 bases and at J to 8 bases, leaving 4 bases not matched to a gene. CDR3 length equals 13 residues. DNA for the CDR3: TGCAGCGTTGAACACAGGGGGCACGATGAGCAGTTCTTC. Protein product: CSVEHRGHDEQFF.

The chain links TRBV24-1 to TRBJ2-1; 8 nucleotides line up with TRBD1. This CDR3 region has 16 residues. Unmatched junction bases numbered 5, after V lost 3 bases and J lost 2 bases. Germline V lookup: CDR1 KGHDR, CDR2 SFDVKD. The CDR3 coding sequence is TGTGCCACCAGTGATCGCGACAGGGGAACCTACAATGAGCAGTTCTTC. This codes for CATSDRDRGTYNEQFF.

This clonotype turned up a few times. The genes are TRBV24-1 and TRBJ2-3; 8 positions match TRBD2. This CDR3 is built from 16 residues. V shed 2 bases, J shed 3 bases, and the junction held 6 bases outside the gene matches. The germline CDR1 and CDR2 sequences are KGHDR and SFDVKD. CDR3 residues: CATSDWSGSSTDTQYF. The CDR3 DNA sequence: TGTGCCACCAGTGATTGGAGCGGGAGCTCGACAGATACGCAGTATTTT.

CDR3 nucleotides: TGCAGTGCTAGCCCCCCGGGACTAGTAGAGACCCAGTACTTC. It codes for CSASPPGLVETQYF. V is TRBV20-1 and J is TRBJ2-5; 8 bases match TRBD2. Per germline, CDR1 DFQATT and CDR2 SNEGSKA (reference sequence). V lost 3 bases and J lost 4; bases outside the gene matches: 7. The CDR3 has 14 amino acids.

This clonotype appeared many times. This could be a read error, since a much larger clone is one nucleotide away. The genes are TRBV15 and TRBJ1-2, with D possibly matching TRBD1 (5 bases). The CDR3 consists of 14 residues. Germline V lookup: CDR1 LNHNV, CDR2 YYDKDF (reference sequence). V was shortened by 2 bases and J by 4 bases, with 11 bases between the two germline ends. CDR3 nucleotides: TGTGCCACCAGCAGAAATGGGACGGCCTATGGCTACACCTTC. Residues: CATSRNGTAYGYTF.

This clonotype appeared a few times. The chain employs TRBV20-1 and TRBJ2-7, with 8 nucleotides matching TRBD1. The germline V gene encodes CDR1 DFQATT and CDR2 SNEGSKA (reference sequence). This CDR3 is built from 14 residues. Trimming took 0 bases from V and 5 from J; bases not matched to a gene: 6. CDR3 sequence (DNA): TGCAGTGCTAGAGATTCCGGACAGGGAAACGAGCAGTACTTC. It translates to CSARDSGQGNEQYF.

The V and J genes are TRBV7-8 and TRBJ2-7; D perhaps matches TRBD2 (5 bases). V was clipped by 5 bases and J by 5 bases, with 16 bases between them. From germline, CDR1 is SGHVS and CDR2 FQNEAQ. This CDR3 has 14 amino acids. The chain's CDR3 is CASSHGISVHEQYF. CDR3 nucleotides: TGTGCCAGCAGCCACGGGATCAGCGTGCACGAGCAGTACTTC.

This clonotype has only one observation. J is TRBJ2-3 and V is TRBV7-9; D call uncertain. This CDR3 has 11 amino acids. Germline-derived CDR1 and CDR2 are SEHNR and FQNEAQ (reference sequence). V was clipped by 3 bases and J by 6 bases, with 4 bases between them. The CDR3 region has the DNA TGTGCCAGCAGCTTTCAGGATACGCAGTATTTT. Translating it yields CASSFQDTQYF.